Shown below are 13 T cell receptor beta chains from a single sample sequenced in a study of vaccination effects on CD4 cells after COVID-19. The culture ran for approximately 9 days before CD4+ T cells were isolated. Their cognate antigens are unknown. Only in-frame clones appear in the TCRdb table, and some are missing; sequencing was by immunoSEQ multiplex PCR. The sample holds approximately 45,000 clones, 75% to 80% seen once. Sequencing used CD4+ T cells from PBMCs cultured without peptide, obtained before COVID-19 vaccination. Receptors originate from a human donor who had a prior SARS-CoV-2 infection.

This clone has more than one count but fewer than ten. V gene TRBV30 combines with J gene TRBJ1-2; 7 nucleotides match TRBD1. This CDR3 has 16 residues. Germline V gives CDR1 GTSNPN, CDR2 SVGIG (reference sequence). J was trimmed by 4 bases and V by 5 bases; bases with no gene match: 16. The DNA for the CDR3 is TGTGCCTGGCGCCAGAGGACAGGTTGGGGACTCTATGGCTACACCTTC. The encoded protein is CAWRQRTGWGLYGYTF.

The chain couples TRBV2 to TRBJ1-2; D might be TRBD1 (5 bases). The CDR3 has 12 residues. V shed 6 bases and J shed 5 bases, with 10 bases lying between them. CDR1 and CDR2 from the germline V gene are SNHLY and FYNNEI. This CDR3 is CASRRGGYGYTF. CDR3 DNA sequence: TGTGCCAGCAGAAGGGGTGGGTATGGCTACACCTTC.

J is TRBJ2-7 and V is TRBV6-5, with TRBD1 matching over 7 bases. CDR1 is MNHEY and CDR2 is SVGAGI in the germline V gene. CDR3 length: 15 residues. V was pared by 7 bases and J by 5 bases, with 14 bases of the junction left unmatched. The CDR3 reads CASTPPGAGGNEQYF. As DNA, the CDR3 is TGTGCCAGCACCCCACCAGGGGCAGGGGGTAACGAGCAGTACTTC.

The V and J genes are TRBV6-1 and TRBJ2-5, with a possible D match to TRBD1 (6 bases). Between the trimmed V and J ends, which lost 1 base and 6 bases, there was a span of 15 bases. Germline loops: CDR1 MNHNS, CDR2 SASEGT. This CDR3 is 15 amino acids long. DNA of the CDR3: TGTGCCAGCAGTGAAGACTGGGGGCCCTTGAAGACCCAGTACTTC. Protein: CASSEDWGPLKTQYF.

This chain links TRBV2 with TRBJ2-7; D is undetermined. The CDR3 spans 13 residues. Trimming stripped 7 bases from V and 0 bases from J, with 10 bases between. CDR1 is SNHLY, CDR2 FYNNEI, per germline. CDR3 residues: CASTPESSYEQYF. DNA of the CDR3: TGTGCCAGCACCCCAGAAAGCTCCTACGAGCAGTACTTC. Complete variable domain (other parts from reference TRBV2 and TRBJ2-7): EPEVTQTPSHQVTQMGQEVILRCVPISNHLYFYWYRQILGQKVEFLVSFYNNEISEKSEIFDDQFSVERPDGSNFTLKIRSTKLEDSAMYFCASTPESSYEQYFGPGTRLTVT.

This chain links TRBV18 with TRBJ1-2; tentative D call: TRBD1 (5 bases). The CDR3 runs to 13 residues. Deletions cut 1 base from V and 8 bases from J, with 11 bases between. Looked up from germline, CDR1 is KGHSH and CDR2 is LQKENI. CDR3 in amino acids: CASSPRGVEGYTF. The CDR3, as DNA: TGTGCCAGCTCACCACGGGGCGTCGAAGGCTACACCTTC. Full variable domain (missing parts from reference TRBV18 and TRBJ1-2): NAGVMQNPRHLVRRRGQEARLRCSPMKGHSHVYWYRQLPEEGLKFMVYLQKENIIDESGMPKERFSAEFPKEGPSILRIQQVVRGDSAAYFCASSPRGVEGYTFGSGTRLTVV.

This chain links TRBV20-1 with TRBJ1-1; D may be TRBD1 (5 bases). Trimming took off 6 bases at V and 12 bases at J, with 17 bases between the two ends. The V gene's germline CDR1 is DFQATT and CDR2 SNEGSKA (reference sequence). This CDR3 is built from 11 residues. For the CDR3, the DNA is TGCAGTGCAGACACGGGGGAGCGACCTTTCTTT. Protein product: CSADTGERPFF.

The genes are TRBV6-5 and TRBJ1-1; 7 bases line up with TRBD1. This CDR3 region has 14 residues. The germline CDR1 and CDR2 sequences are MNHEY and SVGAGI. After removal of 5 bases from V and 2 bases from J, the junction contained 5 bases not matched to a gene. The CDR3 sequence: CASSKGQINTEAFF. As DNA, the CDR3 is TGTGCCAGCAGTAAGGGACAGATAAACACTGAAGCTTTCTTT.

The rearrangement links TRBV5-1 to TRBJ1-6; 8 bases match TRBD1. Germline V gene lookup returns CDR1 SGHRS and CDR2 YFSETQ. The junction had 4 bases not matched to a gene; V was cut back by 3 bases and J by 2 bases. The CDR3 extends over 16 amino acids. CDR3 DNA: TGCGCCAGCAGCTCCGGACAGGGTACCTATAATTCACCCCTCCACTTT. Translation: CASSSGQGTYNSPLHF.

The chain is built from TRBV27 and TRBJ2-6, with no clear D. Germline V gene sequence: CDR1 MNHEY, CDR2 SMNVEV (reference sequence). The CDR3 is made up of 15 amino acids. V was cut by 5 bases and J by 0 bases, with 8 bases left in between. This CDR3 reads CASSRISSGANVLTF. CDR3 coding DNA: TGTGCCAGCAGTCGCATAAGCTCTGGGGCCAACGTCCTGACTTTC.

In this sample, this clone turned up once. The chain carries TRBV7-9 and TRBJ1-5, with D unclear. This CDR3 is built from 13 residues. Germline V lookup: CDR1 SEHNR, CDR2 FQNEAQ (reference sequence). V was shortened by 6 bases and J by 2 bases, with 8 bases between the two germline ends. In DNA form, the CDR3 reads TGTGCCAGCAGTCGAACTGGCAATCAGCCCCAGCATTTT. Translating gives CASSRTGNQPQHF.

The rearrangement links TRBV9 to TRBJ2-1; 7 nucleotides align to TRBD1. The CDR3 has 15 amino acids. Per germline, CDR1 SGDLS and CDR2 YYNGEE. V trimming: 0 bases; J trimming: 4 bases; junction bases outside the gene matches: 4. CDR3 bases: TGTGCCAGCAGCGTAGGTAGGGACAGTTACAATGAGCAGTTCTTC. Its translation: CASSVGRDSYNEQFF.

This rearrangement joins TRBV4-1 to TRBJ2-7; the D gene is possibly TRBD1 (5 bases). This CDR3 contains 13 residues. Trimming took 8 bases from V and 3 from J, leaving 14 bases between them. Germline V gene data show CDR1 as MGHRA and CDR2 as YSYEKL. The CDR3 coding sequence is TGCGCCAGCGCTGCAGGGCCGTACTACGAGCAGTACTTC. It is translated as CASAAGPYYEQYF.